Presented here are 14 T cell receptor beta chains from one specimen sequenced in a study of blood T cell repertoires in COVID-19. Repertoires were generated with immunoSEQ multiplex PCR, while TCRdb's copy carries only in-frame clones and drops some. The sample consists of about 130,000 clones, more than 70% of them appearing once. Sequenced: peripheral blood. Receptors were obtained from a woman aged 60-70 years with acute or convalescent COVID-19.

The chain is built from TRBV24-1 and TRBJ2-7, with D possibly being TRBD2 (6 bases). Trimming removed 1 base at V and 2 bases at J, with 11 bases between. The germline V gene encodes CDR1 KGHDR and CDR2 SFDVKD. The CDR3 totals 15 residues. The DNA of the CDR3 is TGTGCCACCAGTGATTTTACCGGGAGTACCTACGAGCAGTACTTC. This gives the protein CATSDFTGSTYEQYF.

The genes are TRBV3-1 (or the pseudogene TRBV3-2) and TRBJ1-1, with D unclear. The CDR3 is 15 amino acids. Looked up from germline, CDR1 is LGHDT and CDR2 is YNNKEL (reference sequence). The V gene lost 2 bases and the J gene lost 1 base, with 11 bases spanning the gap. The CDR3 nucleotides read TGTGCCAGCAGCCAACACGGAGGTGGGAACACTGAAGCTTTCTTT. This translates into CASSQHGGGNTEAFF.

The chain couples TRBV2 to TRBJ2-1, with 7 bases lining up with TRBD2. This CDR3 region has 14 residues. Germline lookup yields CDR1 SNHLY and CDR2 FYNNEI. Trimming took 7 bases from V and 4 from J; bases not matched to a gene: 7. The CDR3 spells CASTPGGIYNEQFF. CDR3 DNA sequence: TGTGCCAGCACTCCGGGAGGTATTTACAATGAGCAGTTCTTC. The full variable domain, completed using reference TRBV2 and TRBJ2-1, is EPEVTQTPSHQVTQMGQEVILRCVPISNHLYFYWYRQILGQKVEFLVSFYNNEISEKSEIFDDQFSVERPDGSNFTLKIRSTKLEDSAMYFCASTPGGIYNEQFFGPGTRLTVL.

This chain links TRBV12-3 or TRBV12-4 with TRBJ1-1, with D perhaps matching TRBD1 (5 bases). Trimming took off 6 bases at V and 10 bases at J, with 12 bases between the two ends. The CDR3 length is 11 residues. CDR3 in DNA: TGTGCCAGCAGGTGGGGGGGTAGAGCTTTCTTT. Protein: CASRWGGRAFF.

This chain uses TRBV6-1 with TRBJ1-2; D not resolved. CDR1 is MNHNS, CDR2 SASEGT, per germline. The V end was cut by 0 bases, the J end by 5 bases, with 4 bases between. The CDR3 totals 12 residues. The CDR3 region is CASSEAQYGYTF. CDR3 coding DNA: TGTGCCAGCAGTGAAGCACAGTATGGCTACACCTTC.

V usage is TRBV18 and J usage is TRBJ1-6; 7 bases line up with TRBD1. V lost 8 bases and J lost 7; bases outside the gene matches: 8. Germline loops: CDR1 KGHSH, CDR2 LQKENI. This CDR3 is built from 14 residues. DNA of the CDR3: TGTGCCAGCACAAGGGACAGCTCCAATTCACCCCTCCACTTT. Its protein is CASTRDSSNSPLHF.

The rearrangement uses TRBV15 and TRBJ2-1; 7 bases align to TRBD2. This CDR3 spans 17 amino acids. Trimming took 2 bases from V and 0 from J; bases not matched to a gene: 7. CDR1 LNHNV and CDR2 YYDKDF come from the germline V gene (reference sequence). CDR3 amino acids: CATSRFGRGSSYNEQFF. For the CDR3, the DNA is TGTGCCACCAGCAGATTCGGGCGGGGGAGCTCCTACAATGAGCAGTTCTTC.

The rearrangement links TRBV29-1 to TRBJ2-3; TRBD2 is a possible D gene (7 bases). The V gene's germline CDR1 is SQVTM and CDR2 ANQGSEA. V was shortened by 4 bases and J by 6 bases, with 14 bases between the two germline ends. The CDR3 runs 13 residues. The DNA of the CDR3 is TGCAGCGTTGGGGGGGCGGGAGAGGATACGCAGTATTTT. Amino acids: CSVGGAGEDTQYF.

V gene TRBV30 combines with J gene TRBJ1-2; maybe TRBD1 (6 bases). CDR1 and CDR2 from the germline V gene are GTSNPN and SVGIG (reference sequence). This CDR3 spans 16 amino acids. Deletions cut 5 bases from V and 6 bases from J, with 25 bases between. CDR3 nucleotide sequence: TGTGCCTGGGTCTGGGGGCCCGCGCAGGGTCCTAATGGCTACACCTTC. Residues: CAWVWGPAQGPNGYTF.

CDR3 nucleotides: TGTGCCAGTCGACAGAGCTCCTATAATTCACCCCTCCACTTT. It yields the protein CASRQSSYNSPLHF. This chain uses TRBV28 with TRBJ1-6, with D possibly TRBD1 on 5 matching bases. CDR3 length equals 14 residues. Germline-derived CDR1 and CDR2 are MDHEN and SYDVKM. Between the trimmed V and J ends, which lost 9 bases and 0 bases, there was a span of 9 bases.

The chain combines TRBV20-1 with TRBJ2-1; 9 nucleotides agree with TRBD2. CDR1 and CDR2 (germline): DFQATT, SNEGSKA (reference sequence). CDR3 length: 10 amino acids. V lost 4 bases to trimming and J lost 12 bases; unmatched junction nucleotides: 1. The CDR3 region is CSAKAGGQFF. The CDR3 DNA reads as TGCAGTGCTAAAGCGGGAGGGCAGTTCTTC.

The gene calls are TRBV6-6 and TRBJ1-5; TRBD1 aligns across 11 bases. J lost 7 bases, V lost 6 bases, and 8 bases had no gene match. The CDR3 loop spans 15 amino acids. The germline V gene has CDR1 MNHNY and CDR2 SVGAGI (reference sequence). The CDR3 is CASRPGTGGVQPQHF. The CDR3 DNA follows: TGTGCCAGCAGACCTGGGACAGGGGGAGTGCAGCCCCAGCATTTT.

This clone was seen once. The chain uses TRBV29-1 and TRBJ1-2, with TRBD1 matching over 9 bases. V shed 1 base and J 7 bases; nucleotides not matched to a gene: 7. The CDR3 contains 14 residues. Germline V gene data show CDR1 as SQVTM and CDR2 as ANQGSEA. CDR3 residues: CSVEVYRGQGGYTF. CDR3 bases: TGCAGCGTTGAAGTTTACAGGGGGCAAGGTGGCTACACCTTC.

CDR3 loop: CASRSLYDSPETQHF. The CDR3 DNA reads as TGTGCCAGCAGGTCCCTCTACGACAGCCCCGAGACCCAGCATTTT. This rearrangement joins TRBV2 to TRBJ1-5; D perhaps matches TRBD1 (5 bases). V gave up 6 bases and J gave up 11 bases, with 23 bases separating them. CDR3 length equals 15 residues. Germline V gives CDR1 SNHLY, CDR2 FYNNEI. Looking up the rest from reference TRBV2 and TRBJ1-5 gives the full variable domain: EPEVTQTPSHQVTQMGQEVILRCVPISNHLYFYWYRQILGQKVEFLVSFYNNEISEKSEIFDDQFSVERPDGSNFTLKIRSTKLEDSAMYFCASRSLYDSPETQHFGDGTRLSIL.